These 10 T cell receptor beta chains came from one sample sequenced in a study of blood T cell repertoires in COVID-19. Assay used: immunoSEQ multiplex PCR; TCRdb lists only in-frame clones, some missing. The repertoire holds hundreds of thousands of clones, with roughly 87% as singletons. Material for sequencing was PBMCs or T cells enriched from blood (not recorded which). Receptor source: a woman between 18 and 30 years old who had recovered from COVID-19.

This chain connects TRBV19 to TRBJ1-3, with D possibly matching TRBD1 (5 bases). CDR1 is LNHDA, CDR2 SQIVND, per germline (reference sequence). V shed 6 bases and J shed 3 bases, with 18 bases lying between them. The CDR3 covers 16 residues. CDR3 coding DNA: TGTGCCAGTAGGGATCTTCCGACAGCCCTTGGAAACACCATATATTTT. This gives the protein CASRDLPTALGNTIYF.

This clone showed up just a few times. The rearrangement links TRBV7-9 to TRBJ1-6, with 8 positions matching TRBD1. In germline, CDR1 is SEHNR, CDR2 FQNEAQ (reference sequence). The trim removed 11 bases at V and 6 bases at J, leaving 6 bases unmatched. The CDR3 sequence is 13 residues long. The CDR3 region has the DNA TGTGCCTTAGACAGGGGCGCTAATTCACCCCTCCACTTT. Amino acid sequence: CALDRGANSPLHF. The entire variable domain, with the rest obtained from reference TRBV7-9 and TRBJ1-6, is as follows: DTGVSQNPRHKITKRGQNVTFRCDPISEHNRLYWYRQTLGQGPEFLTYFQNEAQLEKSRLLSDRFSAERPKGSFSTLEIQRTEQGDSAMYLCALDRGANSPLHFGNGTRLTVT.

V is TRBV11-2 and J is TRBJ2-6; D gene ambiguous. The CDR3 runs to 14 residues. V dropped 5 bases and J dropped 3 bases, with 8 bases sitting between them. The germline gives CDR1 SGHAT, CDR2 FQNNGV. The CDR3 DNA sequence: TGTGCCAGCAGCCTCTGGAGTGGGGCCAACGTCCTGACTTTC. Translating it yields CASSLWSGANVLTF.

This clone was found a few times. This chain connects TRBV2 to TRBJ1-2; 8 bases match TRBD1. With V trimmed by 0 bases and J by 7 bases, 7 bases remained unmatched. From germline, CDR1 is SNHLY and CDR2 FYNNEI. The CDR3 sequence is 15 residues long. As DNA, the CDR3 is TGTGCCAGCAGTGAAGCTACGGGACAGGTCTCTGGCTACACCTTC. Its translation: CASSEATGQVSGYTF.

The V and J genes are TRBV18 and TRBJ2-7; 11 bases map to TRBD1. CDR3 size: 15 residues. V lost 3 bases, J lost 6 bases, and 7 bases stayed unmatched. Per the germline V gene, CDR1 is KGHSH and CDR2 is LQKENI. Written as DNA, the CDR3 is TGTGCCAGCTCACCTCGAGGACAGGGGGCCGGCGAGCAGTACTTC. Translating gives CASSPRGQGAGEQYF.

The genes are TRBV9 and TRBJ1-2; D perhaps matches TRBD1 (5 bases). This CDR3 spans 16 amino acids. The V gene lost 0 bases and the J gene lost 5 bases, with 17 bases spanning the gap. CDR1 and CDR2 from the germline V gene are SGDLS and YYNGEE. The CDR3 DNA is TGTGCCAGCAGCGTAGAGGTTGGGGGGATTAGTTATGGCTACACCTTC. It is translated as CASSVEVGGISYGYTF.

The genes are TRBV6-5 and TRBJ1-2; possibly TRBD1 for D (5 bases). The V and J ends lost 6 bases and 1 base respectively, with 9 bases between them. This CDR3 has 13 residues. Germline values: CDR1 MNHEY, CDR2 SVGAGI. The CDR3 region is CASRRDLNYGYTF. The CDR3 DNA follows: TGTGCCAGCAGGCGGGACCTTAACTATGGCTACACCTTC.

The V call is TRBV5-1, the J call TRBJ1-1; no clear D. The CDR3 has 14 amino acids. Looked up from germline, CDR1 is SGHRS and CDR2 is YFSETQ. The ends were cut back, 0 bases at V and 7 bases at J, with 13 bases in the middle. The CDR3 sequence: CASSLEGGLGEAFF. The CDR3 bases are TGCGCCAGCAGCTTGGAAGGCGGGCTGGGTGAAGCTTTCTTT.

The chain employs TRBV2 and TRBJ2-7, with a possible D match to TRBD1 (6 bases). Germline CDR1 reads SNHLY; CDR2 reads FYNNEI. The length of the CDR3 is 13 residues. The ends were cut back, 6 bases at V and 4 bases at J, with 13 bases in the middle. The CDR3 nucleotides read TGTGCCAGCAGCAGGGGCAGGGCTTACGAGCAGTACTTC. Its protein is CASSRGRAYEQYF.

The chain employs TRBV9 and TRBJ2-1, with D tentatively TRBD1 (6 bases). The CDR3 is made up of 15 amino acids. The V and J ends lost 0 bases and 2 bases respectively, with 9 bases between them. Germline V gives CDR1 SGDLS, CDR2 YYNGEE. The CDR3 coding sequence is TGTGCCAGCAGCGTAGCGGCAGGGGCCTACAATGAGCAGTTCTTC. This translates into CASSVAAGAYNEQFF.